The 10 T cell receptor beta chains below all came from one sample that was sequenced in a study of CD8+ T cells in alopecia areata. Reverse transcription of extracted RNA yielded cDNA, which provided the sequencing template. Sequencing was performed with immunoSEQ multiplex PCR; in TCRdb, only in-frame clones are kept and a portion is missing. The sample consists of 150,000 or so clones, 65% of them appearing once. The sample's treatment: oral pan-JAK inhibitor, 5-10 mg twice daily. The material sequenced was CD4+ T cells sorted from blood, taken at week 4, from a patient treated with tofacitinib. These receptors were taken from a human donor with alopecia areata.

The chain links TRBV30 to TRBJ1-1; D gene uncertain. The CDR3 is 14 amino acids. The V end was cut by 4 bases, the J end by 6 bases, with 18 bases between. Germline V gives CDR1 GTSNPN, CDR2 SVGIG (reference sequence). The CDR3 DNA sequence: TGTGCCTGGACCTCCGGGCCTAAAGGCGCTGAAGCTTTCTTT. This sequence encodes CAWTSGPKGAEAFF.

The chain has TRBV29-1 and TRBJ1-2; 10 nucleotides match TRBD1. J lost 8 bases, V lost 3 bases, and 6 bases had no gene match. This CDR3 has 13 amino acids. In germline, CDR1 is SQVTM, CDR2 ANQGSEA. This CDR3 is CSVDRDRGGGYTF. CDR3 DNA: TGCAGCGTTGACCGGGACAGGGGAGGCGGCTACACCTTC.

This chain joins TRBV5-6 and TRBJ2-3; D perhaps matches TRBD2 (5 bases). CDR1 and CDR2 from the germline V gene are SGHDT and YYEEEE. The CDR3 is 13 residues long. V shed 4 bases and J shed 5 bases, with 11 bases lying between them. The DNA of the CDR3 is TGTGCCAGCAGCCAAGCTGGGAGAGATACGCAGTATTTT. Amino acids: CASSQAGRDTQYF.

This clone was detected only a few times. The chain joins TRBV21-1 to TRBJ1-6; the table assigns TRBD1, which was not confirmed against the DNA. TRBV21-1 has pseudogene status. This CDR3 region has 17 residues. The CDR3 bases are TGTGCCAGCACCCTTGTGGGTTATAGGGGTTGGGGTTCACCCCTCCACTTT. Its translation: CASTLVGYRGWGSPLHF.

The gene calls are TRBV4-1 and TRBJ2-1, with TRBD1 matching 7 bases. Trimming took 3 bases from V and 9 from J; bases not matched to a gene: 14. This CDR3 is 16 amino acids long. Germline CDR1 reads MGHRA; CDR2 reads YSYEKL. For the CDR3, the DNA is TGCGCCAGCAGCCAGCAAACTAGTGACAGGGACACTGAGCAGTTCTTC. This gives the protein CASSQQTSDRDTEQFF.

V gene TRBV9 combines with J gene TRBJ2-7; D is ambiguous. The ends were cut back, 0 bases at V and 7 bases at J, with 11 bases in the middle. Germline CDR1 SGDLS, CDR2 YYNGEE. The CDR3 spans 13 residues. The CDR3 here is CASSVDPVREQYF. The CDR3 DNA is TGTGCCAGCAGCGTAGACCCGGTTCGGGAGCAGTACTTC.

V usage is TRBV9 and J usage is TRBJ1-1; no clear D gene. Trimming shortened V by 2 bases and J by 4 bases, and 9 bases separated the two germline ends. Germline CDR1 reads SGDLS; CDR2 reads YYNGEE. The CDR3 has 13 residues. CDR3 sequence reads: CASSVSGGTEAFF. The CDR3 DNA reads TGTGCCAGCAGCGTTTCAGGTGGCACTGAAGCTTTCTTT.

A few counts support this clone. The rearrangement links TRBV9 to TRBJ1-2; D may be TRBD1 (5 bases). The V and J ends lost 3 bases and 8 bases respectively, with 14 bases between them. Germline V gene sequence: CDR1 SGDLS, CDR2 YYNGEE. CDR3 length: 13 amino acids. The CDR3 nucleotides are TGTGCCAGCAGCGCCGCGGGGGTGTCCGGCTACACCTTC. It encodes CASSAAGVSGYTF.

The CDR3 loop is CSVDMGMNTEAFF. CDR3 in DNA: TGCAGCGTTGACATGGGTATGAACACTGAAGCTTTCTTT. The chain carries TRBV29-1 and TRBJ1-1; no reliable D call. This CDR3 is built from 13 residues. CDR1 is SQVTM, CDR2 ANQGSEA, per germline. V was clipped by 3 bases and J by 0 bases, with 8 bases between them.

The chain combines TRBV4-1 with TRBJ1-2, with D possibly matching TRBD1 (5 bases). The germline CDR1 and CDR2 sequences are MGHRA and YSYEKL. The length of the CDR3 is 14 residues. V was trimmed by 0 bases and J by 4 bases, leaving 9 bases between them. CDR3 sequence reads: CASSQEERGYGYTF. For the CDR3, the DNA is TGCGCCAGCAGCCAAGAGGAGAGGGGCTATGGCTACACCTTC.